In this sample, the clone carrying this T cell receptor (beta chain) turned up many times. Germline-derived CDR1 and CDR2 are LNHNV and YYDKDF (reference sequence). V was clipped by 0 bases and J by 1 base; unmatched bases: 1. The CDR3 is 16 residues long. This record belongs to a study of T-cell memory formation after mild COVID-19. Constant-segment primers were used for 5'RACE, and the resulting TCR alpha and TCR beta cDNA libraries carried sample barcodes and UMIs. TCRdb redid the calling of the 5' RACE reads with MiXCR, one entry per CDR3 protein. The sample contains 400,000 or so distinct CDR3 sequences, over 20% of which appear only once.

J is TRBJ2-5 and V is TRBV15, with 11 bases aligning to TRBD2. The sequenced sample consisted of PBMCs or a T cell subset sorted from them (not recorded which). This clonotype originated in an adult woman who had mild COVID-19 (a few samples of this study predate the infection). Cell type and time point are not known. The CDR3 region is CATSRETSGSQETQYF. The CDR3 bases are TGTGCCACCAGCAGAGAAACTAGCGGGAGCCAAGAGACCCAGTACTTC. Full variable domain (rest looked up from reference TRBV15 and TRBJ2-5): DAMVIQNPRYQVTQFGKPVTLSCSQTLNHNVMYWYQQKSSQAPKLLFHYYDKDFNNEADTPDNFQSRRPNTSFCFLDIRSPGLGDTAMYLCATSRETSGSQETQYFGPGTRLLVL.